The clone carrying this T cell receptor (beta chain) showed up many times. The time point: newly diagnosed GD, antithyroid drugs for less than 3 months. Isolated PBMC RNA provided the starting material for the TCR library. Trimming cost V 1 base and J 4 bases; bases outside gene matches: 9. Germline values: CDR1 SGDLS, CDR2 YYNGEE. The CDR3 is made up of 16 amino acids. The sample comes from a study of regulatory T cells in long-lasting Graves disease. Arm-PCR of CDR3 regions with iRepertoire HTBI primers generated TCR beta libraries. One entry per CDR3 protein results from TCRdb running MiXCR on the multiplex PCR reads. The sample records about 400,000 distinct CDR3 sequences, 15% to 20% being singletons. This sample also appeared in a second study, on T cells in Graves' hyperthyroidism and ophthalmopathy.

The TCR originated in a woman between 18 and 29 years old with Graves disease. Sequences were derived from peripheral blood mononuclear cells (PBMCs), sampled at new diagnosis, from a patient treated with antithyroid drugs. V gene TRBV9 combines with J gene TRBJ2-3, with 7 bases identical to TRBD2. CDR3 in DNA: TGTGCCAGCAGCGTATTGAGCGGGATCGGTGCAGATACGCAGTATTTT. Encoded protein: CASSVLSGIGADTQYF.